Listed here are 4 T cell receptor beta chains from one sample, sequenced in a study of early T cells in non-severe SARS-CoV-2 infection. TCRdb reprocessed the 5' RACE reads via MiXCR and lists one record per CDR3 protein. The table shows fewer than 120,000 distinct CDR3 sequences, with roughly 12% occurring only once. The source was whole blood, collected at baseline. The receptors originated from an adult who was a healthcare worker with PCR-confirmed SARS-CoV-2 infection or an uninfected control (not recorded which).

This clonotype appeared many times. This sequence joins TRBV6-2 or TRBV6-3 and TRBJ2-4; unclear D gene. Germline CDR1 is MNHEY and CDR2 is SVGEGT. The CDR3 runs to 14 residues. Trimming removed 0 bases from V and 4 bases from J, with 7 bases in between. The CDR3 reads CASSYSTDKNIQYF. The CDR3, as DNA: TGTGCCAGCAGTTACTCGACGGATAAAAACATTCAGTACTTC.

The sample holds a few counts of this clonotype. A junction boundary mismatches the germline segment, possibly from a read error. V is TRBV27 and J is TRBJ1-4; D might be TRBD1 (5 bases). The CDR3 is 15 residues long. Looked up from germline, CDR1 is MNHEY and CDR2 is SMNVEV (reference sequence). This CDR3 is CASRSPKGANKKLFF. DNA for the CDR3: TGTGCCAGCCGTTCACCCAAAGGGGCTAATAAAAAACTGTTTTTT.

The J gene is TRBJ1-1, the V gene TRBV12-3 or TRBV12-4; 7 nucleotides agree with TRBD1. The CDR3 consists of 14 residues. Unmatched junction bases numbered 6, after V lost 4 bases and J lost 4 bases. This CDR3 reads CASSWTQGGTEAFF. CDR3 DNA: TGTGCCAGCAGTTGGACCCAGGGGGGCACTGAAGCTTTCTTT.

This clonotype was seen a few times. CDR3 nucleotide sequence: TGCGCCAGCAGCCTCTCGGGACCCGCGAGCTCCTACGAGCAGTACTTC. This translates into CASSLSGPASSYEQYF. This chain uses TRBV4-1 with TRBJ2-7, with D possibly called TRBD1 or TRBD2 (5 bases each). V was shortened by 4 bases and J by 0 bases, with 16 bases between the two germline ends. The CDR3 totals 16 residues. CDR1 and CDR2 (germline): MGHRA, YSYEKL.